Listed below are T cell receptor beta chains from one sample, sequenced in a study of cytomegalovirus exposure and HLA in healthy donors. Sequencing was performed with immunoSEQ multiplex PCR; in TCRdb, only in-frame clones are kept and a portion is missing. The table includes some 190,000 clones, around 84% detected once. Sequenced: PBMCs. These receptors originate from a man aged 40-49 years in good health and CMV-seropositive. Both conserved end residues are part of each CDR3. Each record gives: D gene, clone size, J gene, CDR3 length, V gene, CDR3 protein, CDR3 DNA. D genes are given only for firm matches. Clone size appears in some rows only: once, few, many, or a class for an expanded clone.

TRBD2,.,TRBJ2-1,16,TRBV19,CASSMSGGSRYNEQFF,TGTGCCAGTAGTATGAGCGGGGGCTCCCGATACAATGAGCAGTTCTTC
.,.,TRBJ1-5,14,TRBV25-1,CASSPQGPNQPQHF,TGTGCCAGCAGCCCACAGGGACCCAATCAGCCCCAGCATTTT
TRBD1,once,TRBJ1-5,18,TRBV4-3,CASSQDPPGTGSNQPQHF,TGCGCCAGCAGCCAAGATCCTCCTGGGACAGGTAGCAATCAGCCCCAGCATTTT
TRBD1,.,TRBJ1-1,14,TRBV6-6,CASSSETGVSEAFF,TGTGCCAGCAGTTCGGAGACAGGGGTCTCTGAAGCTTTCTTT
TRBD1,.,TRBJ1-4,14,TRBV7-9,CASSLGTGVAKLFF,TGTGCCAGCAGCTTGGGGACAGGGGTTGCAAAACTGTTTTTT
.,.,TRBJ1-6,17,TRBV5-4,CASSSLTGGQRNSPLHF,TGTGCCAGCAGCTCTCTAACGGGGGGGCAGCGCAATTCACCCCTCCACTTT
.,.,TRBJ2-3,11,TRBV20-1,CSASSPDTQYF,TGCAGTGCTAGCAGTCCAGATACGCAGTATTTT
TRBD2,.,TRBJ2-3,16,TRBV7-9,CASSLATSGGTDTQYF,TGTGCCAGCAGCTTAGCGACTAGCGGGGGGACAGATACGCAGTATTTT
.,.,TRBJ2-7,14,TRBV4-1,CASSQDQGYYEQYF,TGCGCCAGCAGCCAAGATCAGGGATACTACGAGCAGTACTTC
TRBD1,.,TRBJ2-1,15,TRBV27,CASKPMRQGYNEQFF,TGTGCCAGCAAACCAATGCGACAGGGCTACAATGAGCAGTTCTTC
.,.,TRBJ1-1,16,TRBV5-1,CASSFGPDRYNTEAFF,TGCGCCAGCAGCTTTGGGCCAGACAGGTACAACACTGAAGCTTTCTTT
TRBD1,.,TRBJ2-7,17,TRBV6-1,CASSDDSGQRRSYEQYF,TGTGCCAGCAGTGACGACTCGGGACAGCGAAGGTCCTACGAGCAGTACTTC
TRBD2,.,TRBJ2-1,21,TRBV5-1,CASSLAPGLAGTGLSYNEQFF,TGCGCCAGCAGCTTGGCCCCGGGACTAGCGGGAACTGGGCTCTCCTACAATGAGCAGTTCTTC
TRBD1,.,TRBJ1-2,13,TRBV5-4,CASSRQGSYGYTF,TGTGCCAGCAGTCGACAGGGTTCCTATGGCTACACCTTC
TRBD1,.,TRBJ1-6,15,TRBV7-8,CASSPPGQDNSPLHF,TGTGCCAGCAGCCCACCGGGACAGGATAATTCACCCCTCCACTTT
TRBD2,once,TRBJ2-7,19,TRBV11-2,CASSLVPRSGRISVNEQYF,TGTGCCAGCAGCTTAGTACCTCGCAGCGGGAGGATCTCGGTGAACGAGCAGTACTTC
.,.,TRBJ2-1,17,TRBV2,CASTGWGWGGVNNEQFF,TGTGCCAGCACTGGGTGGGGGTGGGGGGGCGTAAACAATGAGCAGTTCTTC
.,.,TRBJ2-7,13,TRBV28,CASSLSQGPEQYF,TGTGCCAGCAGTTTATCGCAGGGGCCCGAGCAGTACTTC
TRBD1,.,TRBJ2-5,15,TRBV6-1,CASSTRDRGGETQYF,TGTGCCAGCAGTACCCGGGACAGGGGTGGGGAGACCCAGTACTTC
.,once,TRBJ2-1,17,TRBV4-1,CASSHRPADDSYNEQFF,TGCGCCAGCAGCCATAGGCCAGCGGACGACTCCTACAATGAGCAGTTCTTC
TRBD2,.,TRBJ2-7,15,TRBV9,CASSPSSGRAQEQYF,TGTGCCAGCAGCCCCTCTAGCGGGAGGGCCCAGGAGCAGTACTTC
.,.,TRBJ2-1,14,TRBV5-8,CASTIQGSYNEQFF,TGTGCCAGCACCATCCAGGGTTCCTACAATGAGCAGTTCTTC
TRBD1,few,TRBJ2-1,15,TRBV9,CASSVEGQGGNEQFF,TGTGCCAGCAGCGTAGAGGGACAGGGAGGTAATGAGCAGTTCTTC
TRBD1,.,TRBJ1-2,15,TRBV4-1,CASSQDIGQGGENTF,TGCGCCAGCAGCCAGGACATAGGACAGGGGGGGGAGAACACCTTC
TRBD1,.,TRBJ2-1,16,TRBV7-9,CASSSWTGTSDNEQFF,TGTGCCAGCAGCTCGTGGACAGGGACATCCGACAATGAGCAGTTCTTC
TRBD2,.,TRBJ2-3,14,TRBV14,CASSHSGRGDTQYF,TGTGCCAGCAGCCATAGCGGGAGGGGAGATACGCAGTATTTT
TRBD2,.,TRBJ2-2,16,TRBV7-6,CASSFLGGSNTGELFF,TGTGCCAGCAGCTTCCTGGGAGGGTCGAACACCGGGGAGCTGTTTTTT
TRBD2,.,TRBJ2-3,19,TRBV4-3,CASSQDWASGRRSTDTQYF,TGCGCCAGCAGCCAAGATTGGGCTAGCGGGAGGAGAAGCACAGATACGCAGTATTTT
TRBD2,.,TRBJ2-7,13,TRBV10-3,CAISVTSGYEQYF,TGTGCCATCAGTGTGACTAGCGGCTACGAGCAGTACTTC
.,.,TRBJ2-3,12,TRBV2,CASSEQGDTQYF,TGTGCCAGCAGTGAACAGGGTGATACGCAGTATTTT
.,.,TRBJ2-7,15,TRBV7-9,CASSPHTWRENEQYF,TGTGCCAGCAGCCCCCATACTTGGAGGGAGAACGAGCAGTACTTC
TRBD2,.,TRBJ2-1,17,TRBV5-6,CASSLWSSGSSYNEQFF,TGTGCCAGCAGCTTGTGGTCTAGCGGGAGTTCCTACAATGAGCAGTTCTTC